A single sample is the source of the 31 T cell receptor beta chains below, sequenced in a study of radiation and T cells in renal cell carcinoma (dated by TCRdb to 2018 to 2020). Preparation of the library involved the immunoSEQ multiplex PCR assay. TCRdb carries this immuneACCESS record with in-frame sequences only. Its versions omit some clonotypes, under half of them owing to an unresolved V gene in the studies checked, with the rest unexplained. The sample contains about 170,000 clones, about 87% of them found a single time. The ten biggest clones cover roughly 10% of the sample. The time point label, as the study defines it: blood 4 weeks post-SBRT, at nephrectomy. The treatment or condition tag for this specimen amounts to: 15 Gy SBRT to primary tumor, nephrectomy 4 weeks later. Sequencing was performed on blood, taken from a patient whose treatment included radiotherapy and nephrectomy. The source of these receptors is a woman in her forties or fifties with renal cell carcinoma.

This chain joins TRBV7-2 and TRBJ1-1; D gene ambiguous. Looked up from germline, CDR1 is SGHTA and CDR2 is FQGNSA. Trimming took off 5 bases at V and 8 bases at J, with 9 bases between the two ends. This CDR3 region has 11 residues. Here the CDR3 reads CASSDYLEAFF. The CDR3 nucleotides are TGTGCCAGCAGCGATTACTTGGAAGCTTTCTTT.

V is TRBV6-6 and J is TRBJ2-7; TRBD1 or TRBD2 may be the D gene (5 bases each). The CDR3 runs to 15 residues. V lost 8 bases to trimming and J lost 0 bases, with 17 bases between them. CDR1 MNHNY and CDR2 SVGAGI come from the germline V gene (reference sequence). CDR3 in DNA: TGTGCCAGCTTCCCCGCAGCAGGGAGCTCCTACGAGCAGTACTTC. It codes for CASFPAAGSSYEQYF.

This clone was detected once. The rearrangement uses TRBV5-5 and TRBJ1-2; 9 bases match TRBD1. The CDR3 totals 14 residues. V trimming: 0 bases; J trimming: 4 bases; junction bases outside the gene matches: 1. Looked up from germline, CDR1 is SGHKS and CDR2 is YYEKEE (reference sequence). The CDR3 here is CASSLGDRVYGYTF. The CDR3 DNA reads as TGTGCCAGCAGCTTGGGGGACAGGGTCTATGGCTACACCTTC.

The rearrangement joins TRBV7-2 to TRBJ2-3; perhaps D is TRBD1 or TRBD2 (6 bases each). V was pared by 5 bases and J by 2 bases, with 8 bases between. Germline CDR1 SGHTA, CDR2 FQGNSA. This CDR3 comprises 13 residues. The CDR3 loop is CASSRGHTDTQYF. CDR3 nucleotide sequence: TGTGCCAGCAGCCGGGGGCACACAGATACGCAGTATTTT.

The gene calls are TRBV7-2 and TRBJ2-2; a weak D match, TRBD1 (5 bases). Germline V lookup: CDR1 SGHTA, CDR2 FQGNSA. CDR3 length equals 16 residues. V dropped 2 bases and J dropped 1 base, with 11 bases sitting between them. As DNA, the CDR3 is TGTGCCAGCAGCTTAACAGGCAGACAGAACACCGGGGAGCTGTTTTTT. Amino acids: CASSLTGRQNTGELFF. Complete variable domain (other parts from reference TRBV7-2 and TRBJ2-2): GAGVSQSPSNKVTEKGKDVELRCDPISGHTALYWYRQSLGQGLEFLIYFQGNSAPDKSGLPSDRFSAERTGGSVSTLTIQRTQQEDSAVYLCASSLTGRQNTGELFFGEGSRLTVL.

The J gene is TRBJ1-5, the V gene TRBV6-6; a possible D gene is TRBD1 (6 bases). The V end lost 5 bases, the J end lost 7 bases, and 12 bases lay between the germline ends. CDR1 is MNHNY, CDR2 SVGAGI, per germline (reference sequence). This CDR3 is built from 13 residues. CDR3 sequence: CASSIQGWQPQHF. The CDR3 coding sequence is TGTGCCAGCAGTATACAGGGATGGCAGCCCCAGCATTTT.

CDR3 residues: CASSQTGTGDQPQHF. In DNA form, the CDR3 reads TGCGCCAGCAGCCAAACCGGGACAGGGGATCAGCCCCAGCATTTT. The chain recombines TRBV4-1 with TRBJ1-5; 10 bases line up with TRBD1. Germline CDR1 reads MGHRA; CDR2 reads YSYEKL. The CDR3 has 15 amino acids. V lost 2 bases and J lost 5; bases outside the gene matches: 3.

This clone was recorded a few times. The chain combines TRBV10-1 with TRBJ1-1; 9 positions match TRBD1. This CDR3 region has 13 residues. V trimming: 6 bases; J trimming: 6 bases; junction bases outside the gene matches: 5. Germline V gene sequence: CDR1 WNHNN, CDR2 SYGVQD (reference sequence). CDR3 DNA sequence: TGCGCCAGCAGCCGGGACAGGGACGCTGAAGCTTTCTTT. Residues: CASSRDRDAEAFF.

The chain couples TRBV7-2 to TRBJ2-3; D gene uncertain. Germline V gene sequence: CDR1 SGHTA, CDR2 FQGNSA. Trimming pared 1 base from V and 6 bases from J, leaving 11 bases between. The CDR3 spans 14 residues. The CDR3 is CASSLESLRDTQYF. In DNA form, the CDR3 reads TGTGCCAGCAGCTTAGAGAGTTTACGGGATACGCAGTATTTT.

This clone was recorded a few times. The chain couples TRBV5-4 to TRBJ1-1; D call uncertain. V was cut by 6 bases and J by 3 bases, with 15 bases left in between. The germline V gene encodes CDR1 SGHNT and CDR2 YYREEE (reference sequence). The CDR3 consists of 14 residues. The CDR3 here is CASNSRVGDTEAFF. The CDR3 DNA reads TGTGCCAGCAACTCTAGGGTTGGGGACACTGAAGCTTTCTTT.

V is TRBV7-6 and J is TRBJ2-7; possibly TRBD1 or TRBD2 for D (6 bases each). Trimming pared 1 base from V and 7 bases from J, leaving 14 bases between. Germline CDR1 SGHVS, CDR2 FNYEAQ. The CDR3 is made up of 14 amino acids. The CDR3 DNA reads TGTGCCAGCAGCTTAGGTGCAGGGGCGGGAGAGCAGTACTTC. It codes for CASSLGAGAGEQYF.

The chain recombines TRBV14 with TRBJ1-2; 7 bases are a match to TRBD1. This CDR3 spans 13 amino acids. CDR1 is SGHDN, CDR2 FVKESK, per germline. The J segment lost 0 bases and the V segment lost 7 bases, leaving 2 bases of the junction unmatched. The CDR3 DNA reads as TGTGCCAGCACCGGGACAGCTAACTATGGCTACACCTTC. It specifies CASTGTANYGYTF.

The CDR3 DNA follows: TGTGCCAGTAGCCGACAGGGGGGGGGCACTGAAGCTTTCTTT. Residues: CASSRQGGGTEAFF. V gene TRBV19 combines with J gene TRBJ1-1, with 9 positions matching TRBD1. From germline, CDR1 is LNHDA and CDR2 SQIVND (reference sequence). V gave up 6 bases and J gave up 4 bases; unmatched junction bases: 6. This CDR3 contains 14 residues.

The chain joins TRBV5-3 to TRBJ2-7, with 8 bases that match TRBD2. TRBV5-3 is marked as an open reading frame, function uncertain. With 5 bases clipped from V and 0 bases from J, the junction kept 10 bases outside the gene matches. The CDR3 loop spans 16 amino acids. The CDR3: CARSIRTSRRSYEQYF. Written as DNA, the CDR3 is TGTGCCAGAAGTATCCGGACTAGCCGCCGCTCCTACGAGCAGTACTTC.

This sequence joins TRBV19 and TRBJ2-2, with D perhaps being TRBD1 or TRBD2 (5 bases each). The V and J ends lost 4 bases and 3 bases respectively, with 9 bases between them. The germline V gene has CDR1 LNHDA and CDR2 SQIVND (reference sequence). The CDR3 has 14 amino acids. In DNA, the CDR3 is TGTGCCAGTAGTACACTGGGGGACACCGGGGAGCTGTTTTTT. Translating it yields CASSTLGDTGELFF.

The V call is TRBV6-5, the J call TRBJ1-2, with 7 bases aligning to TRBD1. The CDR3 totals 16 residues. With V trimmed by 2 bases and J by 4 bases, 10 bases remained unmatched. The V gene's germline CDR1 is MNHEY and CDR2 SVGAGI. CDR3 nucleotide sequence: TGTGCCAGCAGTTACAAACCGGACAGGAGTATCTATGGCTACACCTTC. Its translation is CASSYKPDRSIYGYTF.

This chain joins TRBV5-6 and TRBJ2-7, with D tentatively TRBD1 (6 bases). The ends were cut back, 7 bases at V and 4 bases at J, with 21 bases in the middle. The CDR3 is 15 residues long. Germline V gene sequence: CDR1 SGHDT, CDR2 YYEEEE. In DNA, the CDR3 is TGTGCCAGCTCATTTCGAGGGCAGGGGTGGTACGAGCAGTACTTC. It yields the protein CASSFRGQGWYEQYF.

The chain combines TRBV25-1 with TRBJ2-7, with D maybe TRBD2 (7 bases). The CDR3 sequence is 16 residues long. CDR1 and CDR2 (germline): MGHDK, SYGVNS. The V end was cut by 0 bases, the J end by 4 bases, with 16 bases between. CDR3 residues: CASSEYHARGGYEQYF. Here the CDR3 DNA reads TGTGCCAGCAGTGAATATCACGCCAGGGGAGGGTACGAGCAGTACTTC.

V usage is TRBV6-6 and J usage is TRBJ1-4; D is uncertain. Trimming shortened V by 5 bases and J by 2 bases, and 6 bases separated the two germline ends. This CDR3 is built from 13 residues. Looked up from germline, CDR1 is MNHNY and CDR2 is SVGAGI (reference sequence). CDR3 in amino acids: CASSRITNEKLFF. The CDR3 nucleotides read TGTGCCAGCAGTCGAATCACTAATGAAAAACTGTTTTTT.

This clone was seen just once. The V and J genes are TRBV6-5 and TRBJ2-7; 7 bases line up with TRBD1. The CDR3 totals 15 residues. V gave up 0 bases and J gave up 2 bases; unmatched junction bases: 4. CDR1 MNHEY and CDR2 SVGAGI come from the germline V gene. The CDR3 nucleotides are TGTGCCAGCAGTTACTCACGGGACAGACCCTACGAGCAGTACTTC. It translates to CASSYSRDRPYEQYF.

Points on this clone: One end of the junction is discordant with germline, which a read error may explain. The genes are TRBV7-7 and TRBJ2-1; no reliable D call. CDR1 and CDR2 from the germline V gene are SSHAT and FNYEAQ (reference sequence). The CDR3 extends over 13 amino acids. CDR3 amino acids: CASSPEWGNEQFF. CDR3 sequence (DNA): TGTGCTAGCAGCCCTGAGTGGGGCAATGAGCAGTTCTTC.

This clone was observed a single time. This chain joins TRBV7-2 and TRBJ2-5, with a possible D match to TRBD1 (6 bases). Per germline, CDR1 SGHTA and CDR2 FQGNSA. The CDR3 consists of 15 residues. V was shortened by 1 base and J by 7 bases, with 16 bases between the two germline ends. CDR3 coding DNA: TGTGCCAGCAGCTTAGGTGGGGGCGCAAGACGGACCCAGTACTTC. This encodes CASSLGGGARRTQYF.

The chain carries TRBV7-2 and TRBJ2-3; 10 nucleotides align to TRBD2. This CDR3 is 17 amino acids long. The junction had 5 bases not matched to a gene; V was cut back by 2 bases and J by 0 bases. From germline, CDR1 is SGHTA and CDR2 FQGNSA. CDR3 region: CASSLFLAGASTDTQYF. Here the CDR3 DNA reads TGTGCCAGCAGCTTATTCCTAGCGGGGGCTAGCACAGATACGCAGTATTTT.

The chain uses TRBV7-2 and TRBJ2-5, with 10 nucleotides matching TRBD2. This CDR3 has 16 amino acids. Germline V gene lookup returns CDR1 SGHTA and CDR2 FQGNSA. V trimming: 1 base; J trimming: 5 bases; junction bases outside the gene matches: 7. The CDR3 reads CASSLVSSGGAETQYF. The DNA of the CDR3 is TGTGCCAGCAGCTTAGTTTCCAGCGGGGGGGCGGAGACCCAGTACTTC.

The chain joins TRBV6-1 to TRBJ1-1; TRBD1 agrees at 8 bases. This CDR3 spans 15 amino acids. Unmatched junction bases numbered 7, after V lost 6 bases and J lost 1 base. Germline assignment: CDR1 MNHNS and CDR2 SASEGT. This chain's CDR3 is CASSTTGGPNTEAFF. CDR3 DNA: TGTGCCAGCAGCACCACAGGGGGTCCGAACACTGAAGCTTTCTTT.

The V and J genes are TRBV5-6 and TRBJ2-3; D might be TRBD1 (6 bases). Germline loops: CDR1 SGHDT, CDR2 YYEEEE. CDR3 length equals 16 residues. V was clipped by 5 bases and J by 0 bases, with 16 bases between them. The CDR3 region is CASSPDRLPSTDTQYF. The CDR3 DNA is TGTGCCAGCAGTCCTGACAGGTTGCCAAGCACAGATACGCAGTATTTT. The full variable domain, its missing parts supplied by reference TRBV5-6 and TRBJ2-3, is DAGVTQSPTHLIKTRGQQVTLRCSPKSGHDTVSWYQQALGQGPQFIFQYYEEEERQRGNFPDRFSGHQFPNYSSELNVNALLLGDSALYLCASSPDRLPSTDTQYFGPGTRLTVL.

The chain combines TRBV5-5 with TRBJ2-5; tentatively, D is TRBD1 or TRBD2 (6 bases each). The germline CDR1 and CDR2 sequences are SGHKS and YYEKEE (reference sequence). Trimming took off 2 bases at V and 5 bases at J, with 16 bases between the two ends. This CDR3 region has 15 residues. CDR3 sequence: CASSLEWGAVETQYF. DNA of the CDR3: TGTGCCAGCAGCTTAGAGTGGGGGGCGGTTGAGACCCAGTACTTC.

This chain joins TRBV28 and TRBJ1-2; unclear D gene. CDR1 and CDR2 from the germline V gene are MDHEN and SYDVKM. Trimming took off 5 bases at V and 8 bases at J, with 9 bases between the two ends. The CDR3 runs 11 residues. CDR3 sequence reads: CASSQVEGYTF. The CDR3 coding sequence is TGTGCCAGCAGTCAGGTTGAAGGCTACACCTTC.

This sequence joins TRBV9 and TRBJ2-3; maybe TRBD1 (6 bases). This CDR3 contains 15 residues. Trimming shortened V by 1 base and J by 2 bases, and 11 bases separated the two germline ends. The germline V gene has CDR1 SGDLS and CDR2 YYNGEE. The CDR3 loop reads CASSVSDSITDTQYF. The DNA for the CDR3 is TGTGCCAGCAGCGTATCGGACAGTATCACAGATACGCAGTATTTT.

The CDR3: CASSGTRPVENEQFF. The CDR3 coding sequence is TGTGCCAGCAGCGGGACTAGGCCGGTGGAGAATGAGCAGTTCTTC. This sequence joins TRBV6-1 and TRBJ2-1; 8 bases map to TRBD2. V was pared by 6 bases and J by 7 bases, with 11 bases of the junction left unmatched. The CDR3 spans 15 residues. Germline V CDR1 and CDR2: MNHNS, SASEGT.

V gene TRBV5-1 combines with J gene TRBJ2-7; no clear D. Per germline, CDR1 SGHRS and CDR2 YFSETQ. V was clipped by 4 bases and J by 2 bases, with 19 bases between them. The CDR3 consists of 16 residues. The CDR3 nucleotides are TGCGCCAGCAGCCCCCGCCCCGCCCCCGGCCCCTACGAGCAGTACTTC. It translates to CASSPRPAPGPYEQYF.